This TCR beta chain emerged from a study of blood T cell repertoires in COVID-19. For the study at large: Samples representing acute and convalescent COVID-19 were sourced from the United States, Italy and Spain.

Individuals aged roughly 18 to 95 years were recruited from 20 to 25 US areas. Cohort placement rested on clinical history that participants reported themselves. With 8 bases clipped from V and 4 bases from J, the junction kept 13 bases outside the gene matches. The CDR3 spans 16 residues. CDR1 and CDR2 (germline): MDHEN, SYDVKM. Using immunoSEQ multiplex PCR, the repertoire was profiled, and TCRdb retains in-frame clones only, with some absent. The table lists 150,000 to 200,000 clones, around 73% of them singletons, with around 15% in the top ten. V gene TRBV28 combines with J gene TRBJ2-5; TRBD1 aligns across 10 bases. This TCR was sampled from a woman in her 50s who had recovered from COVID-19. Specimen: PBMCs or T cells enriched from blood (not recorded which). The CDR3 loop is CASAGAPGQGSETQYF. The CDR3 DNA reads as TGTGCCAGCGCAGGGGCTCCGGGACAGGGGTCAGAGACCCAGTACTTC.